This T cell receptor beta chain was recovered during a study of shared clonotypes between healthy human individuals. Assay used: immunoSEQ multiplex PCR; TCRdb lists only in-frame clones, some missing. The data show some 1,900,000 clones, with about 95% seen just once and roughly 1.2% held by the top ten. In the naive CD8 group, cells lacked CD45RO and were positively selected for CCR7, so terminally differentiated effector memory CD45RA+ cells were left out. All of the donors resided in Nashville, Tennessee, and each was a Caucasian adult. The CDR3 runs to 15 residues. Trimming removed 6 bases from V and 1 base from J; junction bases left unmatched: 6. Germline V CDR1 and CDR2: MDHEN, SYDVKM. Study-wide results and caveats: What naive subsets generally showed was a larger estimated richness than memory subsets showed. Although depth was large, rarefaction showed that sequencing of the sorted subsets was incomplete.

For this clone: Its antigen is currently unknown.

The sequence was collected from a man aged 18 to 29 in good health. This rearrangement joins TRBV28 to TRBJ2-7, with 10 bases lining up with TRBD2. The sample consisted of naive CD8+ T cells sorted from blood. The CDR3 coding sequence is TGTGCCAGCAGCCTTCTACTAGCGGGATCCTACGAGCAGTACTTC. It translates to CASSLLLAGSYEQYF.